One sample yielded the 20 T cell receptor beta chains listed below, sequenced in a study of cytomegalovirus exposure and HLA in healthy donors. Generated by immunoSEQ multiplex PCR, the TCRdb table keeps only in-frame clones and is missing some. The sample records 150,000 or so clones, 86% being singletons. The sequenced sample consisted of PBMCs. These receptor sequences come from a man between 18 and 29 years old in good health and CMV-seropositive.

The chain links TRBV7-2 to TRBJ2-7; possibly TRBD2 for D (6 bases). This CDR3 contains 13 residues. The V and J ends lost 3 bases and 5 bases respectively, with 11 bases between them. Germline values: CDR1 SGHTA, CDR2 FQGNSA. The CDR3 loop reads CASSFMEGHEQYF. For the CDR3, the DNA is TGTGCCAGCAGCTTCATGGAGGGACACGAGCAGTACTTC.

This sequence joins TRBV7-8 and TRBJ1-4; D uncertain. The CDR3 sequence is 15 residues long. Germline values: CDR1 SGHVS, CDR2 FQNEAQ. Trimming pared 2 bases from V and 0 bases from J, leaving 7 bases between. CDR3 sequence reads: CASSLSYATNEKLFF. CDR3 bases: TGTGCCAGCAGCTTATCGTATGCAACTAATGAAAAACTGTTTTTT.

This chain joins TRBV7-2 and TRBJ2-3, with 12 bases that match TRBD2. Germline values: CDR1 SGHTA, CDR2 FQGNSA. This CDR3 comprises 16 residues. V lost 4 bases to trimming and J lost 5 bases; unmatched junction nucleotides: 7. CDR3 DNA sequence: TGTGCCAGCAGCTCCCCGACTAGCGGGAGTGGAGATACGCAGTATTTT. Its translation is CASSSPTSGSGDTQYF.

The DNA for the CDR3 is TGTGCCAGCAGCTCAAGGTCAGGGGCGAACACTGAAGCTTTCTTT. This codes for CASSSRSGANTEAFF. The rearrangement links TRBV11-2 to TRBJ1-1; D is perhaps TRBD1 (6 bases). CDR3 length: 15 residues. Trimming pared 4 bases from V and 1 base from J, leaving 13 bases between. The V gene's germline CDR1 is SGHAT and CDR2 FQNNGV. The whole variable domain, remainder taken from reference TRBV11-2 and TRBJ1-1, is EAGVAQSPRYKIIEKRQSVAFWCNPISGHATLYWYQQILGQGPKLLIQFQNNGVVDDSQLPKDRFSAERLKGVDSTLKIQPAKLEDSAVYLCASSSRSGANTEAFFGQGTRLTVV.

The DNA for the CDR3 is TGTGCCAGCAGCCAAGATTCCCCCTGGACCCTGGGGCCTCGGCCCCAGTTCTTC. Its translation: CASSQDSPWTLGPRPQFF. The V and J genes are TRBV14 and TRBJ2-1, with D tentatively TRBD1 (5 bases). The CDR3 extends over 18 amino acids. Deletions cut 0 bases from V and 13 bases from J, with 28 bases between. Germline CDR1 is SGHDN and CDR2 is FVKESK.

Written as DNA, the CDR3 is TGCGCCAGCAGCCAAGATCGGACAGGGGCCTACAATGAGCAGTTCTTC. Translating it yields CASSQDRTGAYNEQFF. This chain connects TRBV4-1 to TRBJ2-1; 9 bases fit TRBD1. Looked up from germline, CDR1 is MGHRA and CDR2 is YSYEKL. With 0 bases clipped from V and 2 bases from J, the junction kept 2 bases outside the gene matches. This CDR3 contains 16 residues.

This clone was seen just once. The chain uses TRBV6-5 and TRBJ1-3; D call uncertain. CDR1 is MNHEY, CDR2 SVGAGI, per germline. The CDR3 has 16 residues. Trimming cost V 2 bases and J 0 bases, with 11 bases left between them. The CDR3 is CASSYPPTGSGNTIYF. The CDR3 DNA sequence: TGTGCCAGCAGTTACCCGCCAACCGGCTCTGGAAACACCATATATTTT.

This chain links TRBV10-2 with TRBJ1-1; 9 nucleotides agree with TRBD1. The germline V gene encodes CDR1 WSHSY and CDR2 SAAADI. Trimming at V came to 3 bases and at J to 5 bases, leaving 7 bases not matched to a gene. The CDR3 contains 15 residues. The CDR3 sequence: CASSDWDRVSTEAFF. CDR3 nucleotide sequence: TGCGCCAGCAGTGACTGGGACAGGGTCTCAACTGAAGCTTTCTTT.

On this clone: Other DNA sequences within the sample encode an identical CDR3. The gene calls are TRBV5-1 and TRBJ1-5; D call uncertain. The germline gives CDR1 SGHRS, CDR2 YFSETQ. The CDR3 consists of 13 residues. V was trimmed by 1 base and J by 6 bases, leaving 8 bases between them. The CDR3 region is CASSLSGGQPQHF. DNA of the CDR3: TGCGCCAGCAGCTTGTCTGGAGGTCAGCCCCAGCATTTT. Together with reference TRBV5-1 and TRBJ1-5, the CDR3 gives the full variable domain: KAGVTQTPRYLIKTRGQQVTLSCSPISGHRSVSWYQQTPGQGLQFLFEYFSETQRNKGNFPGRFSGRQFSNSRSEMNVSTLELGDSALYLCASSLSGGQPQHFGDGTRLSIL.

The chain recombines TRBV19 with TRBJ1-1; D not resolved. With 10 bases removed from V and 0 bases from J, the gap between germline ends came to 12 bases. The germline gives CDR1 LNHDA, CDR2 SQIVND (reference sequence). This CDR3 region has 13 residues. The CDR3 DNA follows: TGTGCCACCGCCAGTACTATGAACACTGAAGCTTTCTTT. Its translation is CATASTMNTEAFF.

The table lists this clone with a count of one. This chain connects TRBV4-3 to TRBJ2-3; possible D gene TRBD2, 6 bases. This CDR3 comprises 15 residues. V gave up 0 bases and J gave up 7 bases, with 14 bases separating them. Germline CDR1 reads LGHNA; CDR2 reads YSLEER. The CDR3 protein is CASSQDGRRVNTQYF. For the CDR3, the DNA is TGCGCCAGCAGCCAAGACGGGAGAAGAGTTAATACGCAGTATTTT.

The chain uses TRBV9 and TRBJ1-1; 7 bases are shared with TRBD1. The ends lost 3 bases at V and 8 bases at J; junction bases unmatched: 13. Germline CDR1 SGDLS, CDR2 YYNGEE. There are 15 residues in the CDR3. CDR3 nucleotides: TGTGCCAGCAGCGCGGGCGGTGGAGGGGGCGCAGAAGCTTTCTTT. It encodes CASSAGGGGGAEAFF.

The V gene is TRBV27, the J gene TRBJ2-6; 8 nucleotides align to TRBD2. V was pared by 5 bases and J by 0 bases, with 15 bases of the junction left unmatched. The CDR3 contains 20 residues. Germline loops: CDR1 MNHEY, CDR2 SMNVEV (reference sequence). The CDR3 bases are TGTGCCAGCAGTCCCCTCCGAATAGCGGGGACCCACTCTGGGGCCAACGTCCTGACTTTC. Amino acid sequence: CASSPLRIAGTHSGANVLTF.

On this clone itself: The germline gene is not matched at one end of the junction; a read error may be the cause. CDR3 in DNA: TGCTTCAGGGCTTCTTTGCAAGAGACCCAGTACTTC. Translated, it gives CFRASLQETQYF. The chain joins TRBV19 to TRBJ2-5; D is possibly TRBD1 (5 bases). CDR3 size: 12 residues. Germline lookup yields CDR1 LNHDA and CDR2 SQIVND (reference sequence).

The chain is built from TRBV9 and TRBJ2-7; TRBD2 aligns across 8 bases. Trimming removed 4 bases from V and 0 bases from J; junction bases left unmatched: 15. CDR3 length: 18 amino acids. Looked up from germline, CDR1 is SGDLS and CDR2 is YYNGEE. DNA for the CDR3: TGTGCCAGCAGCACCCCCAAGGAACCAGCGGGGGTCTCCTACGAGCAGTACTTC. It yields the protein CASSTPKEPAGVSYEQYF.

The CDR3 DNA is TGTGCCAGCAGCTTGACTAGCGGATACCAAGAGACCCAGTACTTC. This sequence encodes CASSLTSGYQETQYF. The chain uses TRBV5-6 and TRBJ2-5; 8 bases line up with TRBD2. CDR1 and CDR2 (germline): SGHDT, YYEEEE. Unmatched junction bases numbered 2, after V lost 1 base and J lost 0 bases. The CDR3 contains 15 residues.

The chain combines TRBV7-3 with TRBJ1-1; no firm D call. This CDR3 has 13 amino acids. V lost 4 bases, J lost 5 bases, and 11 bases lay in between. CDR1 is SGHTA, CDR2 FQGTGA, per germline. CDR3 DNA: TGTGCCAGCAGCTCCCAGGCCGGAACTGAAGCTTTCTTT. Its translation: CASSSQAGTEAFF.

This clone came up a few times. This rearrangement joins TRBV6-5 to TRBJ2-7; 9 positions agree with TRBD1. This CDR3 contains 14 residues. J was trimmed by 3 bases and V by 1 base; bases with no gene match: 1. Germline V gene lookup returns CDR1 MNHEY and CDR2 SVGAGI. Here the CDR3 reads CASSYWDRVYEQYF. CDR3 nucleotides: TGTGCCAGCAGTTACTGGGACAGGGTCTACGAGCAGTACTTC.

V is TRBV9 and J is TRBJ2-4, with 7 bases identical to TRBD1. Germline assignment: CDR1 SGDLS and CDR2 YYNGEE. The CDR3 has 12 amino acids. Trimming cost V 3 bases and J 10 bases; bases outside gene matches: 4. The CDR3 nucleotides are TGTGCCAGCAGCGACGGGACAGAGATTCAGTACTTC. This gives the protein CASSDGTEIQYF.

CDR3 amino acids: CSVLAGGWRSYNEQFF. CDR3 nucleotides: TGCAGCGTTTTGGCAGGGGGCTGGCGCTCCTACAATGAGCAGTTCTTC. The rearrangement uses TRBV29-1 and TRBJ2-1; 8 bases agree with TRBD1. V dropped 5 bases and J dropped 0; count of bases not matched to a gene: 9. In germline, CDR1 is SQVTM, CDR2 ANQGSEA. This CDR3 spans 16 amino acids.